The 26 T cell receptor beta chains reported below all come from one sample, sequenced in a study of blood T cells in healthy people across ages. Through a sample-barcoded 5' primer and a J-beta primer mix, a second PCR was run for roughly 7 to 11 cycles. TCRdb passed the 5' RACE reads through MiXCR, listing each CDR3 protein once. In the table there are over 1,500,000 distinct CDR3 sequences, 35% to 50% of which are singletons. Sequenced input: blood. Source of these receptors: a human donor in good health.

J is TRBJ1-1 and V is TRBV5-1; 11 positions agree with TRBD1. The V segment lost 0 bases and the J segment 4 bases; nucleotides outside the gene matches: 11. The germline gives CDR1 SGHRS, CDR2 YFSETQ. The CDR3 totals 18 residues. The chain's CDR3 is CASSLGGTGGGISTEAFF. CDR3 sequence (DNA): TGCGCCAGCAGCTTGGGGGGGACAGGGGGAGGAATTAGCACTGAAGCTTTCTTT.

The V and J genes are TRBV20-1 and TRBJ2-3; TRBD2 matches 8 bases. V was pared by 6 bases and J by 2 bases, with 10 bases of the junction left unmatched. The CDR3 is made up of 15 amino acids. CDR1 and CDR2 from the germline V gene are DFQATT and SNEGSKA (reference sequence). The CDR3, as DNA: TGCAGTGCCATGGGACTAGGCTTTTACACAGATACGCAGTATTTT. Amino acid sequence: CSAMGLGFYTDTQYF.

The chain links TRBV20-1 to TRBJ1-2; D not resolved. The CDR3 is 13 residues long. V shed 5 bases and J shed 2 bases, with 12 bases lying between them. Germline V gene data show CDR1 as DFQATT and CDR2 as SNEGSKA (reference sequence). The CDR3 nucleotides are TGCAGTGCTCCCCGGGTGAAAAACTATGGCTACACCTTC. Its protein product is CSAPRVKNYGYTF.

In its sample, this clonotype was seen a few times. The V and J genes are TRBV20-1 and TRBJ1-5, with a tentative D call TRBD1 (6 bases). Trimming removed 6 bases at V and 3 bases at J, with 24 bases between. The CDR3 is 17 residues long. CDR1 DFQATT and CDR2 SNEGSKA come from the germline V gene (reference sequence). The CDR3: CSAPTGTWIGTNQPQHF. Here the CDR3 DNA reads TGCAGTGCCCCAACCGGGACATGGATCGGCACCAATCAGCCCCAGCATTTT.

This clonotype was counted a few times. The gene calls are TRBV7-9 and TRBJ1-2, with 9 nucleotides matching TRBD1. CDR3 length equals 15 residues. V shed 4 bases, J shed 8 bases, and the junction held 11 bases outside the gene matches. Germline V lookup: CDR1 SEHNR, CDR2 FQNEAQ (reference sequence). CDR3 nucleotides: TGTGCCAGCAGCTCGACAGGACAGGGGTCGGGCGGCTACACCTTC. Translation gives CASSSTGQGSGGYTF.

The J gene is TRBJ2-3, the V gene TRBV2, with no clear D. CDR3 size: 13 residues. The germline V and J ends were trimmed by 1 base and 7 bases, with 9 bases remaining between them. Per germline, CDR1 SNHLY and CDR2 FYNNEI. The CDR3 is CASSEEQTNTQYF. The CDR3 DNA is TGTGCCAGCAGTGAAGAACAGACCAATACGCAGTATTTT.

In its sample, this clonotype was seen once. Compared with germline, one end of the junction differs, possibly owing to a read error. The rearrangement links TRBV11-1 to TRBJ2-7; 7 nucleotides agree with TRBD1. CDR1 is SGHAT and CDR2 is FQDESV in the germline V gene (reference sequence). This CDR3 has 14 residues. CDR3 protein: CAGSLAGDRWEQYF. The CDR3 nucleotides are TGTGCCGGCAGCTTAGCAGGGGACAGATGGGAGCAGTACTTC.

V gene TRBV7-9 combines with J gene TRBJ2-7; maybe TRBD2 (5 bases). In germline, CDR1 is SEHNR, CDR2 FQNEAQ (reference sequence). CDR3 size: 15 residues. V lost 5 bases, J lost 3 bases, and 17 bases lay in between. The CDR3: CASSASGNNCYEQYF. The CDR3 DNA reads as TGTGCCAGCAGCGCAAGCGGCAACAACTGCTACGAGCAGTACTTC.

This clonotype has just a few counts. J is TRBJ1-2 and V is TRBV9; 11 bases match TRBD1. V lost 6 bases and J lost 4; bases outside the gene matches: 5. Germline lookup yields CDR1 SGDLS and CDR2 YYNGEE. The CDR3 spans 14 residues. The CDR3 spells CASKRDRGGYGYTF. The CDR3 nucleotides read TGTGCCAGCAAAAGGGACAGGGGGGGCTATGGCTACACCTTC. Drawing the rest from reference TRBV9 and TRBJ1-2, the complete variable domain is DSGVTQTPKHLITATGQRVTLRCSPRSGDLSVYWYQQSLDQGLQFLIQYYNGEERAKGNILERFSAQQFPDLHSELNLSSLELGDSALYFCASKRDRGGYGYTFGSGTRLTVV.

In the case of this clonotype: It may be a read error: a sequence one base away is much more abundant. This chain uses TRBV7-2 with TRBJ2-4, with D perhaps assigned TRBD1 or TRBD2 (5 bases each). The last part of the DNA fits TRBJ2-7 better; the J call may be wrong. CDR1 and CDR2 (germline): SGHTA, FQGNSA. CDR3 length: 14 amino acids. In DNA, the CDR3 is TGTGCCAGCAGCTCATCGGGGCAGACTTACGAGCAGTACTTC. Residues: CASSSSGQTYEQYF.

This clonotype appeared once. The rearrangement uses TRBV12-3 or TRBV12-4 and TRBJ2-3, with TRBD1 as a possible D gene (6 bases). Trimming took off 5 bases at V and 1 base at J, with 16 bases between the two ends. The CDR3 extends over 16 amino acids. The chain's CDR3 is CASSPLTGGGTDTQYF. The CDR3 coding sequence is TGTGCCAGCAGTCCCCTGACAGGTGGGGGCACAGATACGCAGTATTTT.

V is TRBV12-3 or TRBV12-4 and J is TRBJ1-1; 9 nucleotides line up with TRBD1. The CDR3 sequence is 16 residues long. Trimming cost V 0 bases and J 4 bases; bases outside gene matches: 6. CDR3 sequence: CASSLAGGTGFTEAFF. CDR3 DNA sequence: TGTGCCAGCAGTTTAGCGGGCGGGACAGGGTTCACTGAAGCTTTCTTT.

This clonotype was seen a few times. The gene calls are TRBV11-1 and TRBJ2-1; D may correspond to TRBD1 or TRBD2 (6 bases each). The ends were cut back, 6 bases at V and 3 bases at J, with 15 bases in the middle. The CDR3 runs to 15 residues. Looked up from germline, CDR1 is SGHAT and CDR2 is FQDESV (reference sequence). CDR3 DNA sequence: TGTGCCAGCAGTAGGGGGGAGAGTTACTACAATGAGCAGTTCTTC. It translates to CASSRGESYYNEQFF.

This clonotype has a handful of counts. The V and J genes are TRBV12-5 and TRBJ2-3; D is ambiguous. The CDR3 consists of 17 residues. Germline V gene lookup returns CDR1 LGHNT and CDR2 FRNRAP. V was cut by 3 bases and J by 0 bases, with 16 bases left in between. CDR3 loop: CASGFYPRKASTDTQYF. The CDR3 nucleotides read TGTGCTAGTGGTTTCTACCCTCGGAAAGCTAGCACAGATACGCAGTATTTT.

This chain links TRBV5-1 with TRBJ2-7, with 8 bases identical to TRBD2. V gave up 5 bases and J gave up 6 bases; unmatched junction bases: 13. This CDR3 has 15 amino acids. Germline loops: CDR1 SGHRS, CDR2 YFSETQ. In nucleotides, the CDR3 is TGCGCCAGCAGACTCGGGAGGGGACTAGATACCGAGCAGTACTTC. Amino acids: CASRLGRGLDTEQYF.

This clonotype occurred many times. This chain connects TRBV5-5 to TRBJ1-6; TRBD1 agrees at 7 bases. This CDR3 region has 14 residues. CDR1 is SGHKS and CDR2 is YYEKEE in the germline V gene (reference sequence). V was pared by 5 bases and J by 7 bases, with 6 bases of the junction left unmatched. CDR3 sequence (DNA): TGTGCCAGCAGTCCCGGGACAGACAATTCACCCCTCCACTTT. It is translated as CASSPGTDNSPLHF.

This chain uses TRBV20-1 with TRBJ2-3; 10 bases agree with TRBD2. Germline V gene data show CDR1 as DFQATT and CDR2 as SNEGSKA (reference sequence). V trimming: 5 bases; J trimming: 0 bases; junction bases outside the gene matches: 17. The CDR3 is 19 amino acids. The CDR3 nucleotides read TGCAGTGCTCGAGGGGGGGGTAGCGGGGGGCTCTCTAGCACAGATACGCAGTATTTT. Its translation is CSARGGGSGGLSSTDTQYF.

This clonotype occurred a few times. The V and J genes are TRBV10-3 and TRBJ2-7; D not resolved. V lost 6 bases and J lost 2, with 14 bases in between. This CDR3 has 14 residues. CDR1 and CDR2 from the germline V gene are ENHRY and SYGVKD. The CDR3 DNA follows: TGTGCCATCAGAACCGACGGCGATGCCTACGAGCAGTACTTC. Amino acid sequence: CAIRTDGDAYEQYF.

The V call is TRBV20-1, the J call TRBJ1-2; 8 bases are a match to TRBD1. The V and J ends lost 3 bases and 4 bases, in that order; junction bases with no gene match: 7. Germline CDR1 is DFQATT and CDR2 is SNEGSKA (reference sequence). CDR3 length equals 14 residues. CDR3: CSARTGEGAYGYTF. CDR3 DNA sequence: TGCAGTGCTAGGACAGGGGAAGGGGCCTATGGCTACACCTTC.

This clonotype turned up a few times. The chain couples TRBV20-1 to TRBJ1-6; D unresolved. Looked up from germline, CDR1 is DFQATT and CDR2 is SNEGSKA (reference sequence). The CDR3 spans 15 residues. V shed 3 bases and J shed 2 bases, with 11 bases lying between them. DNA for the CDR3: TGCAGTGCTAGCGGCGGATCGCCCTATAATTCACCCCTCCACTTT. This encodes CSASGGSPYNSPLHF.

This clonotype was seen just once. The chain uses TRBV6-2 or TRBV6-3 and TRBJ2-6; TRBD1 matches 8 bases. Trimming removed 4 bases from V and 1 base from J; junction bases left unmatched: 12. This CDR3 comprises 19 residues. CDR1 MNHEY and CDR2 SVGEGT come from the germline V gene. The chain's CDR3 is CASSSYLQDRVSGANVLTF. The CDR3 DNA reads TGTGCCAGCAGTTCCTATCTCCAGGACAGGGTATCTGGGGCCAACGTCCTGACTTTC.

This clonotype has a handful of counts. The chain carries TRBV4-3 and TRBJ2-7, with 9 bases that match TRBD1. Trimming took 1 base from V and 5 from J; bases not matched to a gene: 12. Germline CDR1 reads LGHNA; CDR2 reads YSLEER. The CDR3 totals 17 residues. The DNA for the CDR3 is TGCGCCAGCAGCCAAGGTCCTCCAGACAGGGGGTACGACGAGCAGTACTTC. Its protein is CASSQGPPDRGYDEQYF.

A few counts support this clonotype. This sequence joins TRBV13 and TRBJ2-5, with TRBD2 identical over 8 bases. The assigned J gene may be wrong: the sequence end matches TRBJ2-7 better. The CDR3 has 15 amino acids. Germline loops: CDR1 PRHDT, CDR2 FYEKMQ (reference sequence). CDR3 residues: CASSPQEGLGYEQYF. The CDR3 DNA follows: TGTGCCAGCAGCCCCCAAGAGGGACTAGGATACGAGCAGTACTTC.

A remark on this clonotype: A junction end diverges from the germline sequence, so it may reflect a read error. The gene calls are TRBV29-1 and TRBJ1-1; perhaps TRBD1 as D (5 bases). Germline CDR1 reads SQVTM; CDR2 reads ANQGSEA. The CDR3 runs 13 residues. In nucleotides, the CDR3 is TGCGGCGTTGCGGGACGACTGAACACTGAAGCTTTCTTT. Residues: CGVAGRLNTEAFF.

The V gene is TRBV18, the J gene TRBJ2-3; no reliable D call. The CDR3 has 15 residues. Germline V gene lookup returns CDR1 KGHSH and CDR2 LQKENI. V shed 0 bases and J shed 2 bases, with 9 bases lying between them. CDR3 coding DNA: TGTGCCAGCTCACCACCGGAACACTTCACAGATACGCAGTATTTT. This translates into CASSPPEHFTDTQYF.

Note on this clonotype: With only one base between it and a far larger clone, this is likely a read error. The chain is built from TRBV2 and TRBJ2-5; unclear D gene. V was cut by 4 bases and J by 11 bases, with 11 bases left in between. CDR1 and CDR2 (germline): SNHLY, FYNNEI. The CDR3 is made up of 11 amino acids. In DNA form, the CDR3 reads TGTGCCAGCAGTGGTTACAATGAGCAGTACTTC. It encodes CASSGYNEQYF.